This TCR beta chain is from a study of blood T cell repertoires in COVID-19. About the study: Samples taken during acute and convalescent COVID-19 were collected in the United States, Italy and Spain. Sample material is recorded as cDNA or gDNA derived from T cells, B-cell-depleted T cells, or PBMCs.

The V gene's germline CDR1 is MNHEY and CDR2 SVGAGI. There are 13 residues in the CDR3. The V end was cut by 7 bases, the J end by 4 bases, with 8 bases between. Original methodology: Amplification from reference gene primers served as the basis for estimated nucleated cell counts. The repertoire was sequenced with immunoSEQ multiplex PCR; TCRdb's copy has only in-frame clones and lacks some. V, J and clone size are those of that table, while D and trimming were read from the DNA. The sample has roughly 49,000 clones; 65% to 85% are singletons. Input material: peripheral blood. The J gene is TRBJ1-6, the V gene TRBV6-5, with a possible D match to TRBD1 (6 bases). The receptor was isolated from a man aged 45-65 years with active COVID-19. CDR3 nucleotide sequence: TGTGCCAGCATGGGACAATATAATTCACCCCTCCACTTT. It specifies CASMGQYNSPLHF.